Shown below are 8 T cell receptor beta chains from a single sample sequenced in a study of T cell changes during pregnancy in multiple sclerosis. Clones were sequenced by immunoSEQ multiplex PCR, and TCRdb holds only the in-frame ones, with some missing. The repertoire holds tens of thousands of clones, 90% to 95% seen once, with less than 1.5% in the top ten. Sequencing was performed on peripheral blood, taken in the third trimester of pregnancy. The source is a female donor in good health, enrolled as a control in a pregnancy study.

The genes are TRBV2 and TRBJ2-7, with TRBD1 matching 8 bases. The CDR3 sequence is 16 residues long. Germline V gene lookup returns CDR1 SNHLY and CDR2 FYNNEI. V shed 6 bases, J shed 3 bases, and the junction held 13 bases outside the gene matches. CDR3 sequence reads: CASSQTIFTGGYEQYF. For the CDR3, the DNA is TGTGCCAGCAGCCAAACTATATTTACAGGGGGCTACGAGCAGTACTTC.

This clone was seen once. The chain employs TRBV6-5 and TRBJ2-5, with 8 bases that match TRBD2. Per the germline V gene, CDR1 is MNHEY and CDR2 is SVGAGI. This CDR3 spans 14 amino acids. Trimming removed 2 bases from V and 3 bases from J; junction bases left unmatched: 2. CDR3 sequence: CASSYAGGKETQYF. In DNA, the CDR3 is TGTGCCAGCAGTTACGCGGGGGGCAAAGAGACCCAGTACTTC.

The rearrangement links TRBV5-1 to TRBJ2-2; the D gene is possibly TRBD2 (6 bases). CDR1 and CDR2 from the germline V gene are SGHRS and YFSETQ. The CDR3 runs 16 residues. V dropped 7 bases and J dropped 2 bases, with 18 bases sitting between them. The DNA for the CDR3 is TGCGCCAGCGGAGAACTAGCAGACGTAAACACCGGGGAGCTGTTTTTT. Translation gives CASGELADVNTGELFF.

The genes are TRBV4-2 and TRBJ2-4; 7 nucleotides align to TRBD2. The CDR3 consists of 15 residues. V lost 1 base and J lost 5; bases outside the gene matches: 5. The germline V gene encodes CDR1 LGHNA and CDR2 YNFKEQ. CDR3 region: CASSQGFAGENIQYF. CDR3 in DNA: TGTGCCAGCAGCCAAGGATTTGCGGGGGAAAACATTCAGTACTTC.

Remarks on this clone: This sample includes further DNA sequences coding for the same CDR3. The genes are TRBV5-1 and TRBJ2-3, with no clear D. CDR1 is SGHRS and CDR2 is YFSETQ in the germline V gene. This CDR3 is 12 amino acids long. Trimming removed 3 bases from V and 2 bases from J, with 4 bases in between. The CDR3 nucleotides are TGCGCCAGCAGCTATAACACAGATACGCAGTATTTT. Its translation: CASSYNTDTQYF.

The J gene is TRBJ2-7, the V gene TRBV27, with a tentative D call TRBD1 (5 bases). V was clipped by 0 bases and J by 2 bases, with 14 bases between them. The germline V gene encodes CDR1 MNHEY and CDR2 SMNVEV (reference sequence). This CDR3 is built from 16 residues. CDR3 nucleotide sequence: TGTGCCAGCAGTTTATCGAGGAACAAAGGGGCCTACGAGCAGTACTTC. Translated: CASSLSRNKGAYEQYF.

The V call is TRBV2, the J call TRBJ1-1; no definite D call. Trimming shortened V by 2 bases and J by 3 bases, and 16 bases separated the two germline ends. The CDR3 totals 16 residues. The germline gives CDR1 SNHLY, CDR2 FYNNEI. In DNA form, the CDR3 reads TGTGCCAGCAGTGAAACCGCCGGTCGAGTGGACACTGAAGCTTTCTTT. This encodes CASSETAGRVDTEAFF.

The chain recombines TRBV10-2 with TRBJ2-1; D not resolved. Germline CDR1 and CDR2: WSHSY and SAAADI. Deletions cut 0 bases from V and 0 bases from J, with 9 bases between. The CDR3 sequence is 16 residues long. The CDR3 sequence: CASSESFYGSYNEQFF. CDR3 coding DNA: TGCGCCAGCAGTGAGTCATTTTACGGCTCCTACAATGAGCAGTTCTTC.